In its sample, the clone carrying this T cell receptor beta chain was seen a few times. These data come from a study of Graves' ophthalmopathy and Graves' hyperthyroidism. V shed 4 bases and J 0 bases; nucleotides not matched to a gene: 10. This CDR3 has 17 residues. Germline lookup yields CDR1 SGHKS and CDR2 YYEKEE (reference sequence). For repertoire sequencing, the TCR beta CDR3 regions were amplified from RNA transcripts. Second-round multiplex PCR came after a first-round RT-PCR that employed HTBI primers. TCRdb re-called the multiplex PCR reads through MiXCR, storing one row per CDR3 protein. The table includes about 600,000 distinct CDR3 sequences, roughly 40% detected once.

This clonotype originated in an adult man with Graves' hyperthyroidism. Sequenced input: peripheral blood or thyroid tissue (not recorded which). The V gene is TRBV5-5, the J gene TRBJ1-1; 9 bases are shared with TRBD1. The CDR3 DNA follows: TGTGCCAGCAGCCACCGGGACAGGGTACTCATGAACACTGAAGCTTTCTTT. It codes for CASSHRDRVLMNTEAFF.